This T cell receptor (beta chain) was identified during a study of blood T cell repertoires in COVID-19. About the study: Specimens from acute and convalescent COVID-19 originated in the United States, Italy and Spain. In each case, the material was cDNA or gDNA derived from T cells, B-cell-depleted T cells, or PBMCs.

This clone was recorded once. The CDR3 has 14 amino acids. The germline CDR1 and CDR2 sequences are SGHKS and YYEKEE (reference sequence). V lost 0 bases to trimming and J lost 7 bases, with 11 bases between them. As handled by the study authors: Quantification of nucleated cells was approximated via reference gene primer amplification. Measured with immunoSEQ multiplex PCR; TCRdb has only the in-frame clones, and not every one. That table furnishes V, J and clone size, whereas the DNA furnished D and trimming. The table has roughly 100,000 clones, about 90% seen once; the top ten hold less than 5.5%.

The source is a man between 18 and 29 years old with acute or convalescent COVID-19. The material sequenced was peripheral blood. This chain joins TRBV5-5 and TRBJ1-5, with no clear D. The CDR3 DNA sequence: TGTGCCAGCAGCTTGGGTGTACGACACCAGCCCCAGCATTTT. Protein product: CASSLGVRHQPQHF.